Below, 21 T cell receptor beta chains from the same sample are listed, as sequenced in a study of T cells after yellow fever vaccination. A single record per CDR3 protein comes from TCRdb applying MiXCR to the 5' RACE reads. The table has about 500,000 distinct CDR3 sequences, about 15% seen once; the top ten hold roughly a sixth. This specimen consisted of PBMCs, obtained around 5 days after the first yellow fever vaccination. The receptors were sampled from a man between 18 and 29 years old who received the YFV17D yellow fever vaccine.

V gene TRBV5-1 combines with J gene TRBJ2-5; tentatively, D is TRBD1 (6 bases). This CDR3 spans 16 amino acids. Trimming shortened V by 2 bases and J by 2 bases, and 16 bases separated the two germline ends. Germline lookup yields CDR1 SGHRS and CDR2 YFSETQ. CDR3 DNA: TGCGCCAGCAGCTTTACCGGGACATATCATCAAGAGACCCAGTACTTC. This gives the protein CASSFTGTYHQETQYF.

The CDR3 sequence is CASSLSAGEQYF. Here the CDR3 DNA reads TGTGCCAGCAGCTTAAGCGCGGGGGAGCAGTACTTC. V is TRBV7-2 and J is TRBJ2-7, with D possibly matching TRBD2 (6 bases). The CDR3 runs to 12 residues. The V end was cut by 2 bases, the J end by 7 bases, with 9 bases between. Germline assignment: CDR1 SGHTA and CDR2 FQGNSA.

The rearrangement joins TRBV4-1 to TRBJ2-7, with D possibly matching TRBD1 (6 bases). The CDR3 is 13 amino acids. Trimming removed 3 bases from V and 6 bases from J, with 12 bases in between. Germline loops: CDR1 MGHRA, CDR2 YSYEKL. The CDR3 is CASSQEDSREQYF. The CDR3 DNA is TGCGCCAGCAGCCAGGAGGACAGCCGCGAGCAGTACTTC.

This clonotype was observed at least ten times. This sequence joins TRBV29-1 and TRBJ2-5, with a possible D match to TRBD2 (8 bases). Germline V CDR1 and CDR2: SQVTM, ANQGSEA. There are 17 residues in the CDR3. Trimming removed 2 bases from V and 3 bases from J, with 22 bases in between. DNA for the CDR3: TGCAGCGTTGAACTCCAGGGGGGACTAGTCATGGAAGAGACCCAGTACTTC. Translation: CSVELQGGLVMEETQYF.

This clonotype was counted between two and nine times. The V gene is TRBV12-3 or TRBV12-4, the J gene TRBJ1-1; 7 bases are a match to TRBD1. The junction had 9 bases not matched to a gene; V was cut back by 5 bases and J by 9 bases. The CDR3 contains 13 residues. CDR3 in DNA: TGTGCCAGCAGTCTTACCGGGACAGATAAAGCTTTCTTT. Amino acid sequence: CASSLTGTDKAFF.

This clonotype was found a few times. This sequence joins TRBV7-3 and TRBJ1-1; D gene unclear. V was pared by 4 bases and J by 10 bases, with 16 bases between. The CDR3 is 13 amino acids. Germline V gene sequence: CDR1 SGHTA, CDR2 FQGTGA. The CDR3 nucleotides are TGTGCCAGCAGCTCGTTAGGTGTTGCTGGAGCTTTCTTT. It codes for CASSSLGVAGAFF. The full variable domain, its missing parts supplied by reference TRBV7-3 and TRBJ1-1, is GAGVSQTPSNKVTEKGKYVELRCDPISGHTALYWYRQSLGQGPEFLIYFQGTGAADDSGLPNDRFFAVRPEGSVSTLKIQRTERGDSAVYLCASSSLGVAGAFFGQGTRLTVV.

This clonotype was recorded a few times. CDR3 protein: CASSYSNFGRSSYNEQFF. CDR3 nucleotide sequence: TGTGCCAGCAGTTACTCGAATTTCGGCAGGAGTTCCTACAATGAGCAGTTCTTC. The gene calls are TRBV6-5 and TRBJ2-1; unclear D gene. Trimming took 0 bases from V and 1 from J, leaving 16 bases between them. The CDR3 contains 18 residues. Germline V CDR1 and CDR2: MNHEY, SVGAGI.

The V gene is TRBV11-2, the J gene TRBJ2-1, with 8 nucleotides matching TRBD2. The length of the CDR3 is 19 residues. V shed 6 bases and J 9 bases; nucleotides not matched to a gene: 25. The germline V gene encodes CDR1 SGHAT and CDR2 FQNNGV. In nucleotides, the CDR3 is TGTGCCAGCAGTATAGGATCCAAGCGGGGGTCGTGGGGTGGGTTTGAGCAGTTCTTC. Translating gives CASSIGSKRGSWGGFEQFF. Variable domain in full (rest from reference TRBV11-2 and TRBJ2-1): EAGVAQSPRYKIIEKRQSVAFWCNPISGHATLYWYQQILGQGPKLLIQFQNNGVVDDSQLPKDRFSAERLKGVDSTLKIQPAKLEDSAVYLCASSIGSKRGSWGGFEQFFGPGTRLTVL.

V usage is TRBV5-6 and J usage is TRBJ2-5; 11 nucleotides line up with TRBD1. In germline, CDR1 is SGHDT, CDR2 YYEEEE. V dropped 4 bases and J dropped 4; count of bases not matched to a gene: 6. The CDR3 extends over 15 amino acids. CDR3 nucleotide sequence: TGTGCCAGCAGCCGGGACAGGGGGTTAGGAGAGACCCAGTACTTC. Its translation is CASSRDRGLGETQYF.

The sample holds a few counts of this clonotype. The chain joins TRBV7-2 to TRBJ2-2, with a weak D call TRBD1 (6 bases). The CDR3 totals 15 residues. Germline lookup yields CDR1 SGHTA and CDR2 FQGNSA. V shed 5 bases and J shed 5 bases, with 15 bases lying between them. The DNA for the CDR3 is TGTGCCAGCAGCATCAGAAAAGGGGGAACCGGGGAGCTGTTTTTT. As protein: CASSIRKGGTGELFF.

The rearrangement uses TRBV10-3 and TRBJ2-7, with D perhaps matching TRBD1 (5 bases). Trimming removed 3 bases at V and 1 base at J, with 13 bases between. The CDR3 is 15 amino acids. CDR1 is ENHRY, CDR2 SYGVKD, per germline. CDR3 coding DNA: TGTGCCATCAGTGATACAGGCCCAGGTTCCTACGAGCAGTACTTC. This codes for CAISDTGPGSYEQYF.

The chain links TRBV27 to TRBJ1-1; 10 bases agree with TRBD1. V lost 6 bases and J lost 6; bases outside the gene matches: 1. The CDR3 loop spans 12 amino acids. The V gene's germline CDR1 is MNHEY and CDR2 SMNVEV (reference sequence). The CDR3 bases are TGTGCCAGCAGGACAGGGGGCTCTGAAGCTTTCTTT. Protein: CASRTGGSEAFF.

The CDR3 reads CASSMEGGEQYF. For the CDR3, the DNA is TGTGCCAGCTCCATGGAAGGGGGCGAGCAGTACTTC. This chain joins TRBV6-2 or TRBV6-3 and TRBJ2-7; a possible D gene is TRBD1 (6 bases). The CDR3 consists of 12 residues. Germline lookup yields CDR1 MNHEY and CDR2 SVGEGT. The ends were cut back, 8 bases at V and 6 bases at J, with 14 bases in the middle.

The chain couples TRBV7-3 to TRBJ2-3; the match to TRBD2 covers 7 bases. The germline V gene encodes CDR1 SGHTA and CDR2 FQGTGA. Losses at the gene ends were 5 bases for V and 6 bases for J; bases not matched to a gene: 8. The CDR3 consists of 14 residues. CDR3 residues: CASSPRLAVDTQYF. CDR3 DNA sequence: TGTGCCAGCAGCCCGAGACTAGCTGTTGATACGCAGTATTTT.

CDR3 amino acids: CATSETYVETQYF. The CDR3 DNA sequence: TGTGCCACCAGTGAAACCTACGTAGAGACCCAGTACTTC. V is TRBV24-1 and J is TRBJ2-5; D uncertain. Trimming took 4 bases from V and 4 from J, leaving 9 bases between them. The CDR3 runs to 13 residues. Germline V gives CDR1 KGHDR, CDR2 SFDVKD.

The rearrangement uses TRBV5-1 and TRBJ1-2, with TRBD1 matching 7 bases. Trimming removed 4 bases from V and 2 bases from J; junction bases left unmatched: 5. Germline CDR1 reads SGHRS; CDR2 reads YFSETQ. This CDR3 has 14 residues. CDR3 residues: CASSVLTGNYGYTF. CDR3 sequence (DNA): TGCGCCAGCAGCGTACTGACAGGGAACTATGGCTACACCTTC.

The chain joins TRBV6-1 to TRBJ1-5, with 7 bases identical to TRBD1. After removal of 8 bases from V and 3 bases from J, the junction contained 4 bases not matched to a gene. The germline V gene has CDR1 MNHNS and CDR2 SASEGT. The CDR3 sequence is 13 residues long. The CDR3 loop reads CASGTEPNQPQHF. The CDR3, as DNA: TGTGCCAGCGGGACAGAGCCCAATCAGCCCCAGCATTTT.

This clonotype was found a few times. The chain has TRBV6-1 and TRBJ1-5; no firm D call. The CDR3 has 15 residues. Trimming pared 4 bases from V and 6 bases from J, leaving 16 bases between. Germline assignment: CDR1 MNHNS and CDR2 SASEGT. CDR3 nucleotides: TGTGCCAGCAGTGTCACTGGGGTCTTTGGTCAGCCCCAGCATTTT. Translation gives CASSVTGVFGQPQHF.

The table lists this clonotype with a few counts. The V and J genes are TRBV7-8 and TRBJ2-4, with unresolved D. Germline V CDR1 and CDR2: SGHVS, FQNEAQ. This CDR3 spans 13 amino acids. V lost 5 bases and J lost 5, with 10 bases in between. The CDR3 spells CASSPRSQNIQYF. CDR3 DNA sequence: TGTGCCAGCAGCCCCAGGAGTCAAAACATTCAGTACTTC. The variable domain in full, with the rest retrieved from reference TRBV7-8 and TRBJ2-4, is GAGVSQSPRYKVAKRGQDVALRCDPISGHVSLFWYQQALGQGPEFLTYFQNEAQLDKSGLPSDRFFAERPEGSVSTLKIQRTQQEDSAVYLCASSPRSQNIQYFGAGTRLSVL.

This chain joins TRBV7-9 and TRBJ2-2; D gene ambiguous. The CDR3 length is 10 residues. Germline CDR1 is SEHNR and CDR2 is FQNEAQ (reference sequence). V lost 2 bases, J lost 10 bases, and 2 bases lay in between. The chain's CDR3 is CASSLMELFF. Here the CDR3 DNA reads TGTGCCAGCAGCTTAATGGAGCTGTTTTTT.

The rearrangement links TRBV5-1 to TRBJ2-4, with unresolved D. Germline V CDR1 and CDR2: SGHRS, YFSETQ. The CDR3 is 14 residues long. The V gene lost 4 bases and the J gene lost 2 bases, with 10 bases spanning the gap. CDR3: CASSDGVPKNIQYF. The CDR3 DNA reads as TGCGCCAGCAGCGACGGCGTCCCCAAAAACATTCAGTACTTC.